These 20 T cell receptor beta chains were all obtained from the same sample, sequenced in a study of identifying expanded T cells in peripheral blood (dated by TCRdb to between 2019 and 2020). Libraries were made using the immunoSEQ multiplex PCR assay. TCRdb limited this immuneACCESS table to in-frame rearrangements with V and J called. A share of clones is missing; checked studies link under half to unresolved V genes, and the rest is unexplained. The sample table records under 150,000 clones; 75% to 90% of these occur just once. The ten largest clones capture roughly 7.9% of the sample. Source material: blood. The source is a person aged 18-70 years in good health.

CDR3 loop: CASSRRGGNQPQHF. The CDR3 DNA reads TGTGCCAGTAGTCGGCGGGGTGGCAATCAGCCCCAGCATTTT. The chain joins TRBV19 to TRBJ1-5; no firm D call. Germline V gene sequence: CDR1 LNHDA, CDR2 SQIVND (reference sequence). V was trimmed by 5 bases and J by 2 bases, leaving 10 bases between them. The CDR3 spans 14 residues.

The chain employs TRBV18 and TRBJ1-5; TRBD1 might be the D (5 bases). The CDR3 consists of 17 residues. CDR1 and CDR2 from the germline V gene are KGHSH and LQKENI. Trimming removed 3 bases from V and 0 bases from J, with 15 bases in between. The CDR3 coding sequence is TGTGCCAGCTCACCCAAGTCGGCAGGGCATAGCAATCAGCCCCAGCATTTT. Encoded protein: CASSPKSAGHSNQPQHF.

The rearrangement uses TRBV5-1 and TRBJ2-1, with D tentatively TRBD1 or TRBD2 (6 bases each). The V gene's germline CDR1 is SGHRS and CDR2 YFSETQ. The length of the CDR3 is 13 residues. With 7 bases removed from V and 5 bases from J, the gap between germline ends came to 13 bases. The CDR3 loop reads CASYRDSNNEQFF. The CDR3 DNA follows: TGCGCCAGCTACAGGGACTCAAACAATGAGCAGTTCTTC.

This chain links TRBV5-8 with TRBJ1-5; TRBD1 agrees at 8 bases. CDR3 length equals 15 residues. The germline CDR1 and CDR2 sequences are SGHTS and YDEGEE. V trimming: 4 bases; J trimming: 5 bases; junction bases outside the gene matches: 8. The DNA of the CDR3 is TGTGCCAGCAGCGCGTATACAGGGGGAGATCAGCCCCAGCATTTT. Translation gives CASSAYTGGDQPQHF.

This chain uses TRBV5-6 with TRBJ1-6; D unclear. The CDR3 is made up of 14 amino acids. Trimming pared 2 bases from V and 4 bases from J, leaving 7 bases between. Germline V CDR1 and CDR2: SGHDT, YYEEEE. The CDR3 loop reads CASSLRQYNSPLHF. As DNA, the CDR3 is TGTGCCAGCAGCTTACGGCAGTATAATTCACCCCTCCACTTT.

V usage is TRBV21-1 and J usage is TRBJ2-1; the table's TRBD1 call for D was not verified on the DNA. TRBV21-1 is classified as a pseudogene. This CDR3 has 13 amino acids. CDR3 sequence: CASSRGVPNEQFF. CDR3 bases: TGTGCCAGCAGCAGGGGCGTACCCAATGAGCAGTTCTTC.

CDR3 nucleotides: TGTGCCACCAGCAGAGGCTTTGGGACTAGCGGGAGTATAACAGATACGCAGTATTTT. Its translation is CATSRGFGTSGSITDTQYF. J is TRBJ2-3 and V is TRBV15, with TRBD2 matching 14 bases. CDR3 size: 19 residues. J gave up 3 bases and V 1 base, and 9 bases lay outside the gene matches. Germline CDR1 is LNHNV and CDR2 is YYDKDF (reference sequence).

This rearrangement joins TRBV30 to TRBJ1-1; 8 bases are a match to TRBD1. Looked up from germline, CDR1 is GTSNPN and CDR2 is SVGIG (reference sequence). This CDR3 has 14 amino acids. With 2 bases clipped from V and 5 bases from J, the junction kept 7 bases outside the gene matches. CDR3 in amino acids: CAWSFGQGQTEAFF. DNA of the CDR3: TGTGCCTGGAGTTTCGGACAGGGTCAAACTGAAGCTTTCTTT.

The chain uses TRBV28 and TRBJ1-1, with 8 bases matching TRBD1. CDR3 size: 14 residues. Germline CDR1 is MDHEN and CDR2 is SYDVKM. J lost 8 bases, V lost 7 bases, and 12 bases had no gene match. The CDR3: CASKDRQGYLEAFF. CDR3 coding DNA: TGTGCCAGCAAGGATAGACAGGGGTATCTAGAAGCTTTCTTT. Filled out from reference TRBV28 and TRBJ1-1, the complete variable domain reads DVKVTQSSRYLVKRTGEKVFLECVQDMDHENMFWYRQDPGLGLRLIYFSYDVKMKEKGDIPEGYSVSREKKERFSLILESASTNQTSMYLCASKDRQGYLEAFFGQGTRLTVV.

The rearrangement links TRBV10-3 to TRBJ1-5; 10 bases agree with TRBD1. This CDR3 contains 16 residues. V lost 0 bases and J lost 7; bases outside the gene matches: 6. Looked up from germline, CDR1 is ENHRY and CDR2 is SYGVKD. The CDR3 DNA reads TGTGCCATCAGTGAGTCCGGGACAGGGGTCAGGCAGCCCCAGCATTTT. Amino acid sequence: CAISESGTGVRQPQHF.

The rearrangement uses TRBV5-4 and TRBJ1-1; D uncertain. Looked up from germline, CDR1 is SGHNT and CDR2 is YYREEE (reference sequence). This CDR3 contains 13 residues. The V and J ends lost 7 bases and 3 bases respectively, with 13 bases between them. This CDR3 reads CASRGEAYTEAFF. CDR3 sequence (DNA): TGTGCCAGCCGCGGGGAGGCCTACACTGAAGCTTTCTTT.

The CDR3 loop reads CASSQGWGGTYEQYF. As DNA, the CDR3 is TGCGCCAGCAGCCAAGGGTGGGGGGGCACCTACGAGCAGTACTTC. This chain uses TRBV4-3 with TRBJ2-7, with a possible D match to TRBD2 (7 bases). CDR1 and CDR2 (germline): LGHNA, YSLEER. The CDR3 extends over 15 amino acids. V was clipped by 1 base and J by 2 bases, with 12 bases between them.

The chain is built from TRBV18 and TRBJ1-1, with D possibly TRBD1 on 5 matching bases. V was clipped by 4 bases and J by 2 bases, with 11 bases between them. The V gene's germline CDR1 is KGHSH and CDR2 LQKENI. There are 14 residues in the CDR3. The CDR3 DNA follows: TGTGCCAGCTCACAGACAGCTGAAAACACTGAAGCTTTCTTT. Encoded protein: CASSQTAENTEAFF.

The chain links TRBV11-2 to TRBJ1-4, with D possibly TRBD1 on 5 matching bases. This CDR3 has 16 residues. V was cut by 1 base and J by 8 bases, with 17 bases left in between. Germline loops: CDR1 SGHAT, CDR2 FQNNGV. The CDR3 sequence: CASSLVMRQSYEKLFF. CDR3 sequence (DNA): TGTGCCAGCAGCTTAGTAATGAGACAGTCTTACGAAAAACTGTTTTTT.

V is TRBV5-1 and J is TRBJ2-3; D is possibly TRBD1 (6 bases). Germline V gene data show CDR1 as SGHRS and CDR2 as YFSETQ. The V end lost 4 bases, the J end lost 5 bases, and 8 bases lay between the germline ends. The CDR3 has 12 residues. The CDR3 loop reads CASSVDRDTQYF. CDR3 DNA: TGCGCCAGCAGCGTGGACAGAGATACGCAGTATTTT.

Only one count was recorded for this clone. CDR3 DNA sequence: TGTGCCAGCAGCCCCCGGGGGAACACCGGGGAGCTGTTTTTT. Residues: CASSPRGNTGELFF. This sequence joins TRBV11-3 and TRBJ2-2; D is perhaps TRBD2 (5 bases). The CDR3 is 14 residues long. V lost 5 bases and J 1 base, leaving 8 bases between the germline ends. CDR1 is SGHNT, CDR2 YENEEA, per germline.

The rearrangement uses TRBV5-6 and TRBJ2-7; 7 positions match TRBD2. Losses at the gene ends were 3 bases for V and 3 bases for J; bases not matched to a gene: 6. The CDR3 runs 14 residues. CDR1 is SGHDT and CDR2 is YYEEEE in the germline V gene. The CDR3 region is CASSYGLGHYEQYF. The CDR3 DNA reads TGTGCCAGCAGCTACGGACTAGGCCACTACGAGCAGTACTTC.

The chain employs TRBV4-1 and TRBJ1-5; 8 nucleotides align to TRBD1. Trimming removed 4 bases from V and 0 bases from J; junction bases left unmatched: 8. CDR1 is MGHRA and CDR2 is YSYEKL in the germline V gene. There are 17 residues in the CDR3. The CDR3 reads CASSPRQGNYSNQPQHF. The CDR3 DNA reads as TGCGCCAGCAGCCCGCGACAGGGGAACTATAGCAATCAGCCCCAGCATTTT.

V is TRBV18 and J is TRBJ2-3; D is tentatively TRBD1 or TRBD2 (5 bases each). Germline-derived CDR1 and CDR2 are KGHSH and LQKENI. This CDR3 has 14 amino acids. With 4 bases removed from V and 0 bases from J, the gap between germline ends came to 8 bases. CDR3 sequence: CASSQRDSTDTQYF. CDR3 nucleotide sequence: TGTGCCAGCTCACAAAGGGACAGCACAGATACGCAGTATTTT.

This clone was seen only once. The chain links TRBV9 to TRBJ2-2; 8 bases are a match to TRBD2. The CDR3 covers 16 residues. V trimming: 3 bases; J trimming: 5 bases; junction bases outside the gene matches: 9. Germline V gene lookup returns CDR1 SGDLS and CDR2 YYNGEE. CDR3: CASSAGSGAGTGELFF. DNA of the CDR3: TGTGCCAGCAGCGCCGGTAGCGGGGCGGGGACCGGGGAGCTGTTTTTT.